The text below deals with one T cell receptor beta chain. This sample was taken from a study of identical twins. From the 5' RACE reads, TCRdb called clonotypes with MiXCR, one entry per CDR3 protein. The table includes about 890,000 distinct CDR3 sequences, about 12% detected once. This CDR3 is built from 16 residues. Germline V gives CDR1 SGDLS, CDR2 YYNGEE. V dropped 0 bases and J dropped 2 bases, with 12 bases sitting between them. In addition, the sample was reused for a study of yellow fever vaccine responses in identical twins.

This chain links TRBV9 with TRBJ2-1; a weak D match, TRBD2 (6 bases). The clonotype comes from a woman aged 18 to 35 in good health. The sample taken for sequencing was PBMCs. The CDR3 loop is CASSVVTGVAYNEQFF. The DNA of the CDR3 is TGTGCCAGCAGCGTAGTGACGGGAGTTGCCTACAATGAGCAGTTCTTC.